This T cell receptor beta chain was sequenced in a study of cytomegalovirus exposure and HLA in healthy donors. At the level of the study: In an early release, HLA-typed donors contributed 90 million or so unique TCR sequences.

Primers: 60 Vbeta forward and 13 Jbeta reverse. Data came from immunoSEQ multiplex PCR; TCRdb stores just in-frame clones and leaves some out. Its clone listing holds roughly 70,000 clones. Germline V gene sequence: CDR1 LNHDA, CDR2 SQIVND (reference sequence). The CDR3 sequence is 12 residues long. With 10 bases removed from V and 3 bases from J, the gap between germline ends came to 12 bases. Note on this clone: Its antigen is currently unknown.

The study, taken as a whole, reports: About 87% or about 30% of the time was how often most TCR beta V segments were productive, according to an earlier analysis.

The chain couples TRBV19 to TRBJ1-2; D not resolved. Sequenced material: PBMCs. The receptor was derived from a female donor in good health and CMV-seropositive. In DNA form, the CDR3 reads TGTGCCACCTCCCGGCGGGACTATGGCTACACCTTC. It is translated as CATSRRDYGYTF.